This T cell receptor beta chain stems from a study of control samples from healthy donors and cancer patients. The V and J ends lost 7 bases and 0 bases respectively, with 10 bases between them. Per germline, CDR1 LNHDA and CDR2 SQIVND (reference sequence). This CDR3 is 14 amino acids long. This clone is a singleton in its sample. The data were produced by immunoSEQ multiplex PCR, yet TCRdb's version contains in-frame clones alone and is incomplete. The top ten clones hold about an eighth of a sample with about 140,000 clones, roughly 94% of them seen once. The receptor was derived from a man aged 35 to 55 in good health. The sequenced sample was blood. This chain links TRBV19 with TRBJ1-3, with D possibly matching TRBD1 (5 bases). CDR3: CASIDSYSGNTIYF. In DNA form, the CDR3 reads TGTGCCAGTATCGACAGTTACTCTGGAAACACCATATATTTT.